The 12 T cell receptor beta chains given below trace back to one sample, sequenced in a study of blood T cell repertoires in COVID-19. This table comes from immunoSEQ multiplex PCR, and its TCRdb copy is limited to in-frame clones, with some not included. The table includes tens of thousands of clones, around 87% detected once. The specimen was peripheral blood. The source of these receptors is a woman aged 45-60 years with active or convalescent COVID-19.

The genes are TRBV2 and TRBJ2-1; 9 positions agree with TRBD2. Trimming at V came to 7 bases and at J to 3 bases, leaving 7 bases not matched to a gene. CDR1 SNHLY and CDR2 FYNNEI come from the germline V gene. The CDR3 loop spans 15 amino acids. The CDR3 spells CASIPIAGDYNEQFF. CDR3 DNA sequence: TGTGCCAGCATCCCGATAGCGGGGGACTACAATGAGCAGTTCTTC.

The chain carries TRBV24-1 and TRBJ2-7; 11 bases line up with TRBD1. From germline, CDR1 is KGHDR and CDR2 SFDVKD. Trimming removed 2 bases from V and 1 base from J; junction bases left unmatched: 3. This CDR3 is 16 amino acids long. The CDR3 DNA is TGTGCCACCAGTGATTCCGGGACAGGGGGTTCCTACGAGCAGTACTTC. As protein: CATSDSGTGGSYEQYF.

The V and J genes are TRBV7-2 and TRBJ1-2; D remains unclear. CDR3 length equals 15 residues. Trimming removed 5 bases from V and 5 bases from J, with 18 bases in between. Germline loops: CDR1 SGHTA, CDR2 FQGNSA. As DNA, the CDR3 is TGTGCCAGCAGCCCGCGGGGTGTGGAGCTGTATGGCTACACCTTC. It codes for CASSPRGVELYGYTF.

This chain links TRBV7-5 with TRBJ2-7; the D segment call TRBD2 is taken from the table without a DNA check. TRBV7-5 is termed a pseudogene. The CDR3 runs 14 residues. This CDR3 is CARSSPLAGGPQYF. The CDR3 DNA reads TGTGCCAGAAGCTCCCCCCTAGCGGGGGGGCCACAGTACTTC.

This chain connects TRBV3-1 (or the pseudogene TRBV3-2) to TRBJ2-3; D possibly corresponds to TRBD2 (7 bases). Trimming stripped 1 base from V and 4 bases from J, with 9 bases between. CDR1 is LGHDT, CDR2 YNNKEL, per germline (reference sequence). The CDR3 contains 14 residues. The chain's CDR3 is CASSQGGGADTQYF. CDR3 nucleotide sequence: TGTGCCAGCAGCCAAGGCGGGGGCGCAGATACGCAGTATTTT.

This chain uses TRBV5-4 with TRBJ2-1; TRBD2 aligns across 11 bases. In germline, CDR1 is SGHNT, CDR2 YYREEE (reference sequence). V gave up 4 bases and J gave up 5 bases; unmatched junction bases: 5. The CDR3 spans 15 residues. CDR3 in amino acids: CASSPVAGGHNEQFF. The CDR3 DNA reads as TGTGCCAGCAGCCCAGTAGCGGGGGGGCACAATGAGCAGTTCTTC.

V and J are TRBV5-1 and TRBJ2-5; a possible D gene is TRBD1 (6 bases). This CDR3 is 14 amino acids long. Trimming cost V 0 bases and J 2 bases, with 8 bases left between them. Germline V CDR1 and CDR2: SGHRS, YFSETQ. CDR3 sequence reads: CASSLAQGQETQYF. The CDR3 DNA sequence: TGCGCCAGCAGCTTGGCACAGGGTCAAGAGACCCAGTACTTC.

CDR3 in amino acids: CASSLGAPGDTQYF. The DNA of the CDR3 is TGTGCCAGCAGCTTGGGCGCCCCCGGGGATACGCAGTATTTT. This rearrangement joins TRBV5-6 to TRBJ2-3, with D unclear. Germline CDR1 SGHDT, CDR2 YYEEEE. This CDR3 contains 14 residues. The V end was cut by 0 bases, the J end by 6 bases, with 11 bases between.

The chain combines TRBV19 with TRBJ2-5; D may be TRBD1 (5 bases). Germline V CDR1 and CDR2: LNHDA, SQIVND (reference sequence). The CDR3 runs to 16 residues. V was clipped by 3 bases and J by 3 bases, with 17 bases between them. CDR3: CASSMTLLDTEETQYF. The CDR3 bases are TGTGCCAGTAGTATGACCCTTCTGGACACTGAAGAGACCCAGTACTTC.

The chain joins TRBV4-3 to TRBJ1-5; 7 bases are shared with TRBD1. J lost 4 bases, V lost 4 bases, and 1 base had no gene match. Germline assignment: CDR1 LGHNA and CDR2 YSLEER. This CDR3 region has 13 residues. This CDR3 reads CASSRDRNQPQHF. The CDR3 DNA sequence: TGCGCCAGCAGCCGGGACAGAAATCAGCCCCAGCATTTT.

V gene TRBV10-3 combines with J gene TRBJ1-6; 8 bases agree with TRBD1. Germline V gene data show CDR1 as ENHRY and CDR2 as SYGVKD. Trimming at V came to 4 bases and at J to 0 bases, leaving 11 bases not matched to a gene. The CDR3 extends over 19 amino acids. Written as DNA, the CDR3 is TGTGCCATCAGTGCAAGGAACAGGGGGGGTCGCTCCTATAATTCACCCCTCCACTTT. This codes for CAISARNRGGRSYNSPLHF.

The chain employs TRBV30 and TRBJ1-3, with D tentatively TRBD1 (5 bases). This CDR3 has 11 residues. Trimming shortened V by 2 bases and J by 7 bases, and 6 bases separated the two germline ends. Germline values: CDR1 GTSNPN, CDR2 SVGIG (reference sequence). The CDR3 DNA is TGTGCCTGGAGTCCAGGGAACACCATATATTTT. Residues: CAWSPGNTIYF.